A selection of T cell receptor beta chains follows, all from one sample in a study of CD8+CD57+ T cells in acquired aplastic anemia. Each CDR3 protein gets one entry after TCRdb re-called the reads with MiXCR. This table has around 210,000 distinct CDR3 sequences, less than 75% appearing once. The sample taken for sequencing was sorted CD4+, CD8+, or CD8+CD57+ T cells (not recorded which) from PBMCs. These TCRs come from a human donor with aplastic anemia. The CDR3 runs from the conserved cysteine through the conserved F or W. A D gene is named only where the DNA matches it firmly. Clone size appears in some rows only: once, few, many, or a class for an expanded clone.

V gene: TRBV7-9; D gene: TRBD1; J gene: TRBJ2-4; clone size: NA; CDR3 DNA: TGTGCCAGCAGCGCGCGGGACAGGGGGTCGCTGTACTTC; CDR3 protein: CASSARDRGSLYF
V gene: TRBV9; D gene: TRBD2; J gene: TRBJ2-2; clone size: NA; CDR3 DNA: TGTGCCAGCAGCGTAGCGGGGGGGGACGGGGAGCTGTTTTTT; CDR3 protein: CASSVAGGDGELFF
V gene: TRBV7-3; D gene: TRBD2; J gene: TRBJ2-3; clone size: NA; CDR3 DNA: TGTGCCAGCAGCTTAGATCAAGCGGGGGGCACAGATACGCAGTATTTT; CDR3 protein: CASSLDQAGGTDTQYF
V gene: TRBV11-1; D gene: NA; J gene: TRBJ2-7; clone size: NA; CDR3 DNA: TGTGCCAGCAGCTTAGCGCCAGGGGTCAACGAGCAGTACTTC; CDR3 protein: CASSLAPGVNEQYF
V gene: TRBV27; D gene: TRBD1; J gene: TRBJ2-7; clone size: many; CDR3 DNA: TGTGCCAGCAGTTGGGGACAGAATTACGAGCAGTACTTC; CDR3 protein: CASSWGQNYEQYF
V gene: TRBV29-1; D gene: NA; J gene: TRBJ2-2; clone size: NA; CDR3 DNA: TGCAGCGTTGAAAAAGGGGGTGTCGGGGAGCTGTTTTTT; CDR3 protein: CSVEKGGVGELFF
V gene: TRBV7-2; D gene: NA; J gene: TRBJ2-1; clone size: NA; CDR3 DNA: TGTGCCAGCAGCAGGGGGAGCTCCTACAATGAGCAGTTCTTC; CDR3 protein: CASSRGSSYNEQFF
V gene: TRBV11-2; D gene: NA; J gene: TRBJ2-7; clone size: many; CDR3 DNA: TGTGCCAGCAGCTCACTATCCTACGAGCAGTACTTC; CDR3 protein: CASSSLSYEQYF
V gene: TRBV7-2; D gene: NA; J gene: TRBJ1-6; clone size: NA; CDR3 DNA: TGTGCCAGCAGCTGGGGACTTTGGATTTTGTCCTATAATTCACCCCTCCACTTT; CDR3 protein: CASSWGLWILSYNSPLHF
V gene: TRBV19; D gene: TRBD1; J gene: TRBJ1-1; clone size: many; CDR3 DNA: TGTGCCAGTACGGACAGGAAAGATAACACTGAAGCTTTCTTT; CDR3 protein: CASTDRKDNTEAFF
V gene: TRBV15; D gene: TRBD2; J gene: TRBJ2-1; clone size: few; CDR3 DNA: TGTGCCACCAGCAGGGGCGGGAGGGGTGACTACAATGAGCAGTTCTTC; CDR3 protein: CATSRGGRGDYNEQFF
V gene: TRBV20-1; D gene: NA; J gene: TRBJ2-7; clone size: NA; CDR3 DNA: TGCAGTGCTAGGCGGGGTCAGAGCGAGCAGTACTTC; CDR3 protein: CSARRGQSEQYF
V gene: TRBV4-1; D gene: NA; J gene: TRBJ2-7; clone size: few; CDR3 DNA: TGCGCCAGCAGCCAACGCCAGGGAGAGGCCTACGAGCAGTACTTC; CDR3 protein: CASSQRQGEAYEQYF
V gene: TRBV24-1; D gene: NA; J gene: TRBJ1-1; clone size: NA; CDR3 DNA: TGTGCCACCATAGGCGGAGTGGGGAACACTGAAGCTTTCTTT; CDR3 protein: CATIGGVGNTEAFF
V gene: TRBV10-1; D gene: NA; J gene: TRBJ2-5; clone size: NA; CDR3 DNA: TGCGCCAGCAGTAGAAGTCAAGAGACCCAGTACTTC; CDR3 protein: CASSRSQETQYF
V gene: TRBV19; D gene: NA; J gene: TRBJ1-4; clone size: NA; CDR3 DNA: TGTGCCAGTACTGTACACGCAACTAATGAAAAACTGTTTTTT; CDR3 protein: CASTVHATNEKLFF
V gene: TRBV7-9; D gene: TRBD1; J gene: TRBJ1-4; clone size: many; CDR3 DNA: TGTGCCAGCAGCTTCGGGGCCGGGACAGTTGCTGAAAAACTGTTTTTT; CDR3 protein: CASSFGAGTVAEKLFF
V gene: TRBV7-3; D gene: NA; J gene: TRBJ2-1; clone size: NA; CDR3 DNA: TGTGCCAGCAGCTTTTCCCCGGGTGTCAACAATGAGCAGTTCTTC; CDR3 protein: CASSFSPGVNNEQFF
V gene: TRBV9; D gene: NA; J gene: TRBJ2-3; clone size: once; CDR3 DNA: TGTGCCAGCAGCGAGTGGAGTGGTGGGGGGATCGACTTGCAGTATTTT; CDR3 protein: CASSEWSGGGIDLQYF
V gene: TRBV10-3; D gene: NA; J gene: TRBJ1-4; clone size: NA; CDR3 DNA: TGTGCCATCAGTGCAGGTACTAATGAAAAACTGTTTTTT; CDR3 protein: CAISAGTNEKLFF
V gene: TRBV9; D gene: NA; J gene: TRBJ2-3; clone size: NA; CDR3 DNA: TGTGCCAGCAGGGTGGGCGATACGCAGTATTTT; CDR3 protein: CASRVGDTQYF
V gene: TRBV7-2; D gene: NA; J gene: TRBJ1-5; clone size: NA; CDR3 DNA: TGTGCCAGCAGCCAACAAAGACTTCAGCCCCAGCATTTT; CDR3 protein: CASSQQRLQPQHF
V gene: TRBV15; D gene: NA; J gene: TRBJ2-5; clone size: many; CDR3 DNA: TGTGCCACCAGCATTACAGTCCCCCAAGAGACCCAGTACTTC; CDR3 protein: CATSITVPQETQYF
V gene: TRBV19; D gene: NA; J gene: TRBJ1-1; clone size: NA; CDR3 DNA: TGTGCCAGTAGTATAGAGCAGGGTTTGATGAACACTGAAGCTTTCTTT; CDR3 protein: CASSIEQGLMNTEAFF
V gene: TRBV10-1; D gene: TRBD2; J gene: TRBJ2-5; clone size: NA; CDR3 DNA: TGCGCCAGCAGTGAGCCTGGACTAGCGGGAGGCCAAGAGACCCAGTACTTC; CDR3 protein: CASSEPGLAGGQETQYF
V gene: TRBV9; D gene: TRBD1; J gene: TRBJ2-5; clone size: few; CDR3 DNA: TGTGCCAGCAGCGTAGGCGGGACAGGGGGCGAGACCCAGTACTTC; CDR3 protein: CASSVGGTGGETQYF
V gene: TRBV4-1; D gene: NA; J gene: TRBJ1-5; clone size: few; CDR3 DNA: TGCGCCAGCAGCCCAAATGTGGGGGCGGGGGGCAATCAGCCCCAGCATTTT; CDR3 protein: CASSPNVGAGGNQPQHF
V gene: TRBV28; D gene: NA; J gene: TRBJ1-1; clone size: NA; CDR3 DNA: TGTGCCAGCAGTTACAGGGCTGAAGCTTTCTTT; CDR3 protein: CASSYRAEAFF
V gene: TRBV5-1; D gene: NA; J gene: TRBJ2-7; clone size: NA; CDR3 DNA: TGCGCCAGCAGCTTGGGGGCGGGGGCCCTCTACGAGCAGTACTTC; CDR3 protein: CASSLGAGALYEQYF
V gene: TRBV11-2; D gene: NA; J gene: TRBJ2-7; clone size: NA; CDR3 DNA: TGTGCCAGCAGCTTAAACCTGGACATGTACGAGCAGTACTTC; CDR3 protein: CASSLNLDMYEQYF
V gene: TRBV15; D gene: TRBD1; J gene: TRBJ2-1; clone size: NA; CDR3 DNA: TGTGCCACCAGCAGCTCCAGGTCGGGACAGCTCAATGAGCAGTTCTTC; CDR3 protein: CATSSSRSGQLNEQFF
V gene: TRBV28; D gene: NA; J gene: TRBJ1-2; clone size: NA; CDR3 DNA: TGTGCCAGCAAGGGGGTTTTCTATGGCTACACCTTC; CDR3 protein: CASKGVFYGYTF
V gene: TRBV10-3; D gene: NA; J gene: TRBJ1-5; clone size: NA; CDR3 DNA: TGTGCCATCAGTGAGTCTGGGGGGGCGGTGAATCAGCCCCAGCATTTT; CDR3 protein: CAISESGGAVNQPQHF
V gene: TRBV11-3; D gene: NA; J gene: TRBJ2-2; clone size: NA; CDR3 DNA: TGTGCCAGTAGCCAACAGCTCCTGGGGACCGGGGAGCTGTTTTTT; CDR3 protein: CASSQQLLGTGELFF
V gene: TRBV7-8; D gene: NA; J gene: TRBJ2-7; clone size: NA; CDR3 DNA: TGTGCCAGCGGCTCGCAGGGGGGATTCCACGAGCAGTACTTC; CDR3 protein: CASGSQGGFHEQYF
V gene: TRBV20-1; D gene: TRBD2; J gene: TRBJ2-1; clone size: NA; CDR3 DNA: TGCAGTGCGAGGACTAGCGGGTACTCCTACAATGAGCAGTTCTTC; CDR3 protein: CSARTSGYSYNEQFF
V gene: TRBV10-1; D gene: TRBD1; J gene: TRBJ1-2; clone size: few; CDR3 DNA: TGCGCCAGCAGTGAGTCGCAGGGGGCAAGCTACACCTTC; CDR3 protein: CASSESQGASYTF
V gene: TRBV20-1; D gene: NA; J gene: TRBJ2-6; clone size: NA; CDR3 DNA: TGCAGTGCTAGAGATGCCGGGGCTGGGGCCAACGTCCTGACTTTC; CDR3 protein: CSARDAGAGANVLTF
V gene: TRBV14; D gene: TRBD1; J gene: TRBJ1-2; clone size: NA; CDR3 DNA: TGTGCCAGCAGCCACGGACAGGGCAAGTCGGTCTATGGCTACACCTTC; CDR3 protein: CASSHGQGKSVYGYTF
V gene: TRBV2; D gene: NA; J gene: TRBJ2-5; clone size: NA; CDR3 DNA: TGTGCCGGACTACAGGGGCGCATGGAGACCCAGTACTTC; CDR3 protein: CAGLQGRMETQYF
V gene: TRBV10-3; D gene: NA; J gene: TRBJ2-2; clone size: NA; CDR3 DNA: TGTGCCATCACTCCGGGACAGCTGGGGCTAGCGGACACCGGGGAGCTGTTTTTT; CDR3 protein: CAITPGQLGLADTGELFF
V gene: TRBV24-1; D gene: NA; J gene: TRBJ1-1; clone size: NA; CDR3 DNA: TGTGCCACCAGGGGAACAGGGAGGACGACTGAAGCTTTCTTT; CDR3 protein: CATRGTGRTTEAFF
V gene: TRBV20-1; D gene: NA; J gene: TRBJ1-2; clone size: NA; CDR3 DNA: TGCAGTGCTAGAGATGGCCGGCAGGGAATGGGTGGCTACACCTTC; CDR3 protein: CSARDGRQGMGGYTF
V gene: TRBV5-1; D gene: TRBD2; J gene: TRBJ2-7; clone size: few; CDR3 DNA: TGCGCCAGCAACCCTAGCGGGAGAATGGGCTCGGGCCACGAGCAGTACTTC; CDR3 protein: CASNPSGRMGSGHEQYF
V gene: TRBV6-4; D gene: NA; J gene: TRBJ2-1; clone size: NA; CDR3 DNA: TGTGCCAGCAGTGACACGACAGGTAATGAGCAGTTCTTC; CDR3 protein: CASSDTTGNEQFF
V gene: TRBV25-1; D gene: NA; J gene: TRBJ2-2; clone size: NA; CDR3 DNA: TGTGCCAGCAGTGAATTACGGACGAACACCGGGGAGCTGTTTTTT; CDR3 protein: CASSELRTNTGELFF
V gene: TRBV12-3/TRBV12-4; D gene: NA; J gene: TRBJ2-5; clone size: NA; CDR3 DNA: TGTGCCAGCAGAACAGCGTGGCAAGAGACCCAGTACTTC; CDR3 protein: CASRTAWQETQYF
V gene: TRBV5-6; D gene: TRBD2; J gene: TRBJ2-7; clone size: many; CDR3 DNA: TGTGCCAGCAGCTTGAAGGGACTACTGATCGAGCAGTACTTC; CDR3 protein: CASSLKGLLIEQYF
V gene: TRBV7-9; D gene: NA; J gene: TRBJ2-6; clone size: NA; CDR3 DNA: TGTGCCAGCAGCTTATATGGGGACCCTGGGGCCAACGTCCTGACTTTC; CDR3 protein: CASSLYGDPGANVLTF
V gene: TRBV10-3; D gene: NA; J gene: TRBJ1-1; clone size: NA; CDR3 DNA: TGTGCCATCAGTGAGGGTCAGGGGAGGAGCACTGAAGCTTTCTTT; CDR3 protein: CAISEGQGRSTEAFF
V gene: TRBV29-1; D gene: NA; J gene: TRBJ1-1; clone size: few; CDR3 DNA: TGCAGCGTTCGCCCTCGGCTCTCTCGTGTCAACACTGAAGCTTTCTTT; CDR3 protein: CSVRPRLSRVNTEAFF
V gene: TRBV15; D gene: NA; J gene: TRBJ2-1; clone size: NA; CDR3 DNA: TGTGCCACCAGCAGCGTAGAGTTGGGGTACAATGAGCAGTTCTTC; CDR3 protein: CATSSVELGYNEQFF